The entry below gives a single T cell receptor (beta chain) sequence along with its context. As for treatment: some 19 received Ad26.COV2.S at low or high dose, single or two shots; about 5 received placebo; per-sample allocation not given. The samples were gathered on day 63 after the first injection of vaccine or placebo. Profiled with immunoSEQ multiplex PCR; TCRdb holds only in-frame clones, not every one. The sample shows about 250,000 clones, around 87% of them seen only once. The sample originates from a study of Ad26.COV2.S vaccination and SARS-CoV-2 variants. The clonotype was recovered from a person aged 18-65 years who received the Ad26.COV2.S COVID-19 vaccine or a placebo. The sequencing used peripheral blood, collected in a trial of Ad26.COV2.S vaccine versus placebo.

The CDR3 nucleotides read TGTGCCAGCAGACCGACAGGGGGCTTAGGCAATCAGCCCCAGCATTTT. Protein product: CASRPTGGLGNQPQHF. The gene calls are TRBV2 and TRBJ1-5; 10 bases are a match to TRBD1. Germline CDR1 and CDR2: SNHLY and FYNNEI. The V gene end was trimmed by 6 bases and the J gene end by 2 bases; junction bases not matched to a gene: 7. This CDR3 spans 16 amino acids.